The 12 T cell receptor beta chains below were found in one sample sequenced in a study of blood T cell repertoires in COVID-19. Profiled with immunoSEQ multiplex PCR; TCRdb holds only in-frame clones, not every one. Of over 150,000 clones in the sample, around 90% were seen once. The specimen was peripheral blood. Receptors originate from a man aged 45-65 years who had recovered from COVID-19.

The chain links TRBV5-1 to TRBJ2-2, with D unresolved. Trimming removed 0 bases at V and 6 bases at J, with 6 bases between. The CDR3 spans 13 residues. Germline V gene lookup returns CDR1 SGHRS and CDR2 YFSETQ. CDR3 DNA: TGCGCCAGCAGCTTGGACGGAGCCGGGGAGCTGTTTTTT. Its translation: CASSLDGAGELFF.

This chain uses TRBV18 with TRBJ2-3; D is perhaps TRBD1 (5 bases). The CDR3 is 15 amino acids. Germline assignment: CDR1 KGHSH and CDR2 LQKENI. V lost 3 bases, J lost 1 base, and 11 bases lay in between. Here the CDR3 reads CASSPGIRGTDTQYF. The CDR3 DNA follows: TGTGCCAGCTCACCGGGCATCAGGGGCACAGATACGCAGTATTTT.

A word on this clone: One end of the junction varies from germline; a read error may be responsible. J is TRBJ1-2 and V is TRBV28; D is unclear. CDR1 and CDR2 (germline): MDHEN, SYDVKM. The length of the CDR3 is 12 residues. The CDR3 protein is CASTLRGYGYTF. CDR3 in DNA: TGTGCCAGCACTTTACGGGGCTATGGCTACACCTTC.

This CDR3 is CATAITGGLNTEAFF. CDR3 coding DNA: TGTGCCACCGCGATAACGGGGGGCCTTAACACTGAAGCTTTCTTT. The chain uses TRBV6-5 and TRBJ1-1, with D possibly being TRBD1 (6 bases). Germline lookup yields CDR1 MNHEY and CDR2 SVGAGI. The CDR3 runs to 15 residues. V was pared by 10 bases and J by 2 bases, with 20 bases between.

For the CDR3, the DNA is TGTGCCAGCAGCTTACCAGGACAGGTCCAAGAGACCCAGTACTTC. This codes for CASSLPGQVQETQYF. This rearrangement joins TRBV11-2 to TRBJ2-5; 7 bases agree with TRBD1. The CDR3 covers 15 residues. V lost 2 bases, J lost 1 base, and 4 bases stayed unmatched. Germline V gene data show CDR1 as SGHAT and CDR2 as FQNNGV.

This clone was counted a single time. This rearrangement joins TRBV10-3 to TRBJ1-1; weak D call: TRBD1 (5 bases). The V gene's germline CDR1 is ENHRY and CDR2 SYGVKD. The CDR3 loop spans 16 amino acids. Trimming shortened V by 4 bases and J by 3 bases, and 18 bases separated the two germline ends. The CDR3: CAISAPPGRGDTEAFF. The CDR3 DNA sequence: TGTGCCATCAGTGCCCCCCCCGGGAGAGGGGACACTGAAGCTTTCTTT.

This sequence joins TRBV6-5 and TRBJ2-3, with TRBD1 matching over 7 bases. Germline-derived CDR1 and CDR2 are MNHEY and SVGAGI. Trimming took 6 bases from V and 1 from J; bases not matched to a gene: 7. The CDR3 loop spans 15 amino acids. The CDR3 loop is CASSRTGRGTDTQYF. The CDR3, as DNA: TGTGCCAGCAGCCGGACAGGTCGTGGCACAGATACGCAGTATTTT.

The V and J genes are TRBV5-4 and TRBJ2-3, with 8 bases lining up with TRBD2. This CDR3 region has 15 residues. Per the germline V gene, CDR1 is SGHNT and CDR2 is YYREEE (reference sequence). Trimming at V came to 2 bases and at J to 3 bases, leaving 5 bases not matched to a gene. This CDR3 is CASSFAGGGTDTQYF. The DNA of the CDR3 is TGTGCCAGCAGCTTTGCGGGGGGCGGGACAGATACGCAGTATTTT.

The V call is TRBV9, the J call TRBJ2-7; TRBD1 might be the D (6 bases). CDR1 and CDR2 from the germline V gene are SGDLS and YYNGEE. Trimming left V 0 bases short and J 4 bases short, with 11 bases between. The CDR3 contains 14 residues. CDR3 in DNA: TGTGCCAGCAGCGTAGCGGGACACCCATACGAGCAGTACTTC. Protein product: CASSVAGHPYEQYF.

The CDR3 bases are TGTGCCAGCAGCCCGGGACTAGCGGGGGGCCGTGGGTACGAGCAGTACTTC. Protein product: CASSPGLAGGRGYEQYF. The chain combines TRBV25-1 with TRBJ2-7, with 15 nucleotides matching TRBD2. Germline loops: CDR1 MGHDK, CDR2 SYGVNS. Trimming at V came to 6 bases and at J to 4 bases, leaving 10 bases not matched to a gene. CDR3 length: 17 amino acids.

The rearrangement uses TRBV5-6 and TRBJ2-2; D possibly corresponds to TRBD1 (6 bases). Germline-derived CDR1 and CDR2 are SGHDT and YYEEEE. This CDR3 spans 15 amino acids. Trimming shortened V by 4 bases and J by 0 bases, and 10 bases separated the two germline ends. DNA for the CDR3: TGTGCCAGCAGCCCGACAGGCTCGAACACCGGGGAGCTGTTTTTT. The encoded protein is CASSPTGSNTGELFF.

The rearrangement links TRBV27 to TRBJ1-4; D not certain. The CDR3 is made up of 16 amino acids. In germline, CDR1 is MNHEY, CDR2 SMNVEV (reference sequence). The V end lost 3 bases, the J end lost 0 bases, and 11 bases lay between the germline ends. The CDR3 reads CASSLAGLATNEKLFF. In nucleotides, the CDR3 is TGTGCCAGCAGTTTGGCAGGTTTGGCAACTAATGAAAAACTGTTTTTT.